Presented here are 25 T cell receptor beta chains from one specimen sequenced in a study of T cell responses to AZD1222 COVID-19 vaccine. Sequencing was performed with immunoSEQ multiplex PCR; in TCRdb, only in-frame clones are kept and a portion is missing. The repertoire includes about 130,000 clones, roughly 90% of them detected once, and around 1% sits in the top ten. The starting material was peripheral blood, obtained 28 days after the second AZD1222 dose. Source of these receptors: an adult who received the AZD1222 COVID-19 vaccine.

The CDR3 reads CASGLSLLLEQFF. DNA of the CDR3: TGTGCTAGTGGTTTGTCCCTTTTGCTCGAGCAGTTCTTC. V and J are TRBV12-5 and TRBJ2-1; no clear D. Trimming removed 2 bases at V and 10 bases at J, with 12 bases between. The length of the CDR3 is 13 residues. CDR1 and CDR2 from the germline V gene are LGHNT and FRNRAP.

V is TRBV9 and J is TRBJ2-2; D gene uncertain. CDR3 length: 13 residues. Trimming shortened V by 0 bases and J by 10 bases, and 10 bases separated the two germline ends. Per the germline V gene, CDR1 is SGDLS and CDR2 is YYNGEE. The CDR3 sequence: CASSVVYDEELFF. For the CDR3, the DNA is TGTGCCAGCAGCGTAGTGTACGACGAGGAGCTGTTTTTT.

The V call is TRBV18, the J call TRBJ1-4, with 10 bases lining up with TRBD1. The CDR3 loop spans 14 amino acids. The germline gives CDR1 KGHSH, CDR2 LQKENI. Unmatched junction bases numbered 3, after V lost 3 bases and J lost 8 bases. CDR3 DNA sequence: TGTGCCAGCTCACCCGGGACAGGGGCCGAAAAACTGTTTTTT. This sequence encodes CASSPGTGAEKLFF.

The rearrangement uses TRBV18 and TRBJ1-2; D perhaps matches TRBD1 (5 bases). This CDR3 has 13 amino acids. Germline V gene sequence: CDR1 KGHSH, CDR2 LQKENI. Deletions cut 6 bases from V and 1 base from J, with 9 bases between. The CDR3 coding sequence is TGTGCCAGCTCGTCGGGACTTAACTATGGCTACACCTTC. It is translated as CASSSGLNYGYTF.

J is TRBJ1-6 and V is TRBV6-5; unclear D gene. CDR3 length: 14 residues. Trimming removed 2 bases from V and 3 bases from J, with 5 bases in between. Per the germline V gene, CDR1 is MNHEY and CDR2 is SVGAGI. The chain's CDR3 is CASSYNHYNSPLHF. CDR3 bases: TGTGCCAGCAGTTACAACCACTATAATTCACCCCTCCACTTT.

The CDR3, as DNA: TGTGCCAGCAGCCAAGTTCAGGTTGAGCAGTTCTTC. Translation gives CASSQVQVEQFF. This sequence joins TRBV3-1 (or the pseudogene TRBV3-2) and TRBJ2-1; no clear D gene. Germline lookup yields CDR1 LGHDT and CDR2 YNNKEL (reference sequence). V was pared by 1 base and J by 9 bases, with 7 bases between. This CDR3 has 12 amino acids.

This rearrangement joins TRBV27 to TRBJ2-7; 8 nucleotides match TRBD2. The CDR3 is 14 amino acids. Germline V gene data show CDR1 as MNHEY and CDR2 as SMNVEV (reference sequence). V was pared by 2 bases and J by 3 bases, with 3 bases of the junction left unmatched. The CDR3 DNA is TGTGCCAGCAGTTTAGGGGCGGGAGGCTACGAGCAGTACTTC. Amino acids: CASSLGAGGYEQYF.

This chain joins TRBV11-2 and TRBJ2-2; a possible D gene is TRBD2 (6 bases). The CDR3 is made up of 16 amino acids. V lost 5 bases to trimming and J lost 2 bases, with 15 bases between them. The germline gives CDR1 SGHAT, CDR2 FQNNGV. The CDR3 protein is CASSLPDYINTGELFF. CDR3 coding DNA: TGTGCCAGCAGCCTTCCGGACTACATTAACACCGGGGAGCTGTTTTTT.

The V gene is TRBV15, the J gene TRBJ1-1; TRBD1 agrees at 10 bases. The V segment lost 1 base and the J segment 7 bases; nucleotides outside the gene matches: 6. Germline V CDR1 and CDR2: LNHNV, YYDKDF (reference sequence). The CDR3 contains 15 residues. CDR3 nucleotide sequence: TGTGCCACCAGCAGAGGATTGACAGGGGGCCTTGAAGCTTTCTTT. It encodes CATSRGLTGGLEAFF.

This clone was counted between two and nine times. The rearrangement joins TRBV28 to TRBJ2-1; TRBD2 matches at 8 bases. CDR1 is MDHEN and CDR2 is SYDVKM in the germline V gene. This CDR3 comprises 16 residues. Trimming took 6 bases from V and 5 from J; bases not matched to a gene: 12. Written as DNA, the CDR3 is TGTGCCAGCAGCCCCCGAGCGGGAGTTACGAACAATGAGCAGTTCTTC. This gives the protein CASSPRAGVTNNEQFF.

This chain joins TRBV5-4 and TRBJ1-1; tentatively, D is TRBD1 (6 bases). The germline V gene has CDR1 SGHNT and CDR2 YYREEE (reference sequence). V was shortened by 2 bases and J by 6 bases, with 11 bases between the two germline ends. The CDR3 extends over 13 amino acids. For the CDR3, the DNA is TGTGCCAGCAGCTTCAGGACAGCCCCTGAAGCTTTCTTT. Residues: CASSFRTAPEAFF.

This clone turned up a few times. The V and J genes are TRBV6-5 and TRBJ1-3; D is possibly TRBD1 (5 bases). The V and J ends lost 8 bases and 8 bases respectively, with 19 bases between them. The CDR3 is made up of 14 amino acids. The germline gives CDR1 MNHEY, CDR2 SVGAGI. The CDR3 DNA reads TGTGCCAGCCTACTTGGGGCGCATGGGGACACCATATATTTT. It encodes CASLLGAHGDTIYF.

The V call is TRBV6-6, the J call TRBJ1-2; D unresolved. The V end was cut by 2 bases, the J end by 0 bases, with 13 bases between. In germline, CDR1 is MNHNY, CDR2 SVGAGI (reference sequence). The CDR3 runs 16 residues. The CDR3 is CASSYARPGANYGYTF. CDR3 nucleotide sequence: TGTGCCAGCAGTTACGCCCGACCTGGAGCTAACTATGGCTACACCTTC.

Ten or more counts support this clone. The CDR3 loop reads CASSQDYSVYGYTF. CDR3 nucleotide sequence: TGCGCCAGCAGCCAAGACTACTCGGTCTATGGCTACACCTTC. V gene TRBV4-1 combines with J gene TRBJ1-2, with unresolved D. V dropped 0 bases and J dropped 4 bases, with 9 bases sitting between them. The CDR3 is made up of 14 amino acids. CDR1 is MGHRA, CDR2 YSYEKL, per germline.

The rearrangement links TRBV5-1 to TRBJ1-1; TRBD1 aligns across 9 bases. The ends lost 4 bases at V and 5 bases at J; junction bases unmatched: 3. The CDR3 is made up of 13 amino acids. The germline gives CDR1 SGHRS, CDR2 YFSETQ. Here the CDR3 reads CASSVQGATEAFF. The CDR3 DNA sequence: TGCGCCAGCAGCGTACAGGGGGCGACTGAAGCTTTCTTT.

V is TRBV5-6 and J is TRBJ1-1; D may be TRBD1 (5 bases). The CDR3 totals 14 residues. Trimming left V 4 bases short and J 3 bases short, with 13 bases between. Germline V gene data show CDR1 as SGHDT and CDR2 as YYEEEE. CDR3 region: CASSQWGFDTEAFF. CDR3 DNA sequence: TGTGCCAGCAGCCAGTGGGGGTTCGACACTGAAGCTTTCTTT.

The chain joins TRBV3-1 (or the pseudogene TRBV3-2) to TRBJ2-1; D is uncertain. V lost 3 bases and J lost 2, with 14 bases in between. The CDR3 runs to 16 residues. Germline CDR1 is LGHDT and CDR2 is YNNKEL (reference sequence). In nucleotides, the CDR3 is TGTGCCAGCAGCCATGGAGTTGCCAGCCCCTACAATGAGCAGTTCTTC. It encodes CASSHGVASPYNEQFF.

This chain links TRBV2 with TRBJ1-4, with 9 bases matching TRBD1. Germline V gene data show CDR1 as SNHLY and CDR2 as FYNNEI. The junction had 8 bases not matched to a gene; V was cut back by 6 bases and J by 3 bases. This CDR3 spans 16 amino acids. The CDR3 DNA is TGTGCCAGCAGGGTACAGGGGGCGATACCTAATGAAAAACTGTTTTTT. Encoded protein: CASRVQGAIPNEKLFF.

The chain is built from TRBV29-1 and TRBJ1-1; no firm D call. V gave up 3 bases and J gave up 10 bases, with 12 bases separating them. The CDR3 runs 11 residues. Germline V gene lookup returns CDR1 SQVTM and CDR2 ANQGSEA. This CDR3 is CSVDRTRGAFF. The CDR3, as DNA: TGCAGCGTTGACAGGACCCGAGGAGCTTTCTTT.

The CDR3 region is CASSRGLAGSPYNEQFF. DNA of the CDR3: TGTGCCAGCTCCCGCGGCCTAGCGGGAAGTCCCTACAATGAGCAGTTCTTC. This sequence joins TRBV18 and TRBJ2-1, with 9 bases identical to TRBD2. The germline V gene encodes CDR1 KGHSH and CDR2 LQKENI. The CDR3 runs 17 residues. V lost 6 bases, J lost 2 bases, and 11 bases stayed unmatched.

This clone appeared a single time. The gene calls are TRBV19 and TRBJ2-7; no clear D. V was trimmed by 1 base and J by 0 bases, leaving 7 bases between them. CDR1 LNHDA and CDR2 SQIVND come from the germline V gene (reference sequence). The CDR3 sequence is 14 residues long. As DNA, the CDR3 is TGTGCCAGTAGTATAGGGTTCGGCTCCTACGAGCAGTACTTC. Its protein is CASSIGFGSYEQYF. Full variable domain (rest looked up from reference TRBV19 and TRBJ2-7): DGGITQSPKYLFRKEGQNVTLSCEQNLNHDAMYWYRQDPGQGLRLIYYSQIVNDFQKGDIAEGYSVSREKKESFPLTVTSAQKNPTAFYLCASSIGFGSYEQYFGPGTRLTVT.

CDR3 coding DNA: TGTGCCAGCAGCCCAGACGGGTGGTTAACAGATACGCAGTATTTT. Residues: CASSPDGWLTDTQYF. The chain joins TRBV7-6 to TRBJ2-3; D remains unclear. CDR3 length: 15 residues. With 5 bases removed from V and 3 bases from J, the gap between germline ends came to 15 bases. The germline gives CDR1 SGHVS, CDR2 FNYEAQ.

The rearrangement links TRBV2 to TRBJ2-1; 9 positions agree with TRBD1. The V gene end was trimmed by 4 bases and the J gene end by 8 bases; junction bases not matched to a gene: 0. This CDR3 is built from 12 residues. The V gene's germline CDR1 is SNHLY and CDR2 FYNNEI. The CDR3 region is CASSGQGDEQFF. The CDR3 DNA sequence: TGTGCCAGCAGTGGACAGGGGGATGAGCAGTTCTTC.

This clone has just one count. J is TRBJ2-7 and V is TRBV10-3; TRBD1 is a possible D gene (5 bases). Per the germline V gene, CDR1 is ENHRY and CDR2 is SYGVKD. V was shortened by 4 bases and J by 3 bases, with 10 bases between the two germline ends. CDR3 length: 13 residues. In nucleotides, the CDR3 is TGTGCCATCAGTGGGGGCAGGGACTACGAGCAGTACTTC. Protein: CAISGGRDYEQYF.

This chain connects TRBV28 to TRBJ2-3; tentative D call: TRBD2 (6 bases). The CDR3 runs to 13 residues. Germline V gene lookup returns CDR1 MDHEN and CDR2 SYDVKM. Trimming cost V 5 bases and J 8 bases, with 14 bases left between them. This chain's CDR3 is CASSMGLVGTQYF. CDR3 in DNA: TGTGCCAGCAGTATGGGACTCGTGGGTACGCAGTATTTT.